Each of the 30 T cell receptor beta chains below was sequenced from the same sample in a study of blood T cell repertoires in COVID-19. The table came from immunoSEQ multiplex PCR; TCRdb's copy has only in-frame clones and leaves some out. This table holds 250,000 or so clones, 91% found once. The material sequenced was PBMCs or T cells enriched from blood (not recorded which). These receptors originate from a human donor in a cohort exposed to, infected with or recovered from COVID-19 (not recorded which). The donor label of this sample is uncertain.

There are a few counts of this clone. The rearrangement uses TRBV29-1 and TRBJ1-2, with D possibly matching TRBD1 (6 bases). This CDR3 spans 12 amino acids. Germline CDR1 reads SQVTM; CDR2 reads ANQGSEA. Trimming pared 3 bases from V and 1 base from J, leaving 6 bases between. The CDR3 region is CSVDRGNYGYTF. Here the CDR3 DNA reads TGCAGCGTTGACAGGGGTAACTATGGCTACACCTTC.

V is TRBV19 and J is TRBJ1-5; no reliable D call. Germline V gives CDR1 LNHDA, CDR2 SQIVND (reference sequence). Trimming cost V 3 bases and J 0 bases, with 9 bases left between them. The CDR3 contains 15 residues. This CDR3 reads CASSILPYSNQPQHF. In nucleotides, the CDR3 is TGTGCCAGTAGTATTCTCCCCTATAGCAATCAGCCCCAGCATTTT.

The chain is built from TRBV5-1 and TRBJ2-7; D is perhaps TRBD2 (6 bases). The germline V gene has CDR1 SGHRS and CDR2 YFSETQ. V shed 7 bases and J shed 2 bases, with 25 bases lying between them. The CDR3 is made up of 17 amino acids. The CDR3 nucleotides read TGCGCCAGCGGTGGGGTCTATAGGGACTCTCCAACCTACGAGCAGTACTTC. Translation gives CASGGVYRDSPTYEQYF.

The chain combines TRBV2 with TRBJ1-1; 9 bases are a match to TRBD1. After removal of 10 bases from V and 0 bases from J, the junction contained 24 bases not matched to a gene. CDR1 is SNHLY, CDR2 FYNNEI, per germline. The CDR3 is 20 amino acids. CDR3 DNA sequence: TGTGCCACCAACCGGGGGCGGGACAGGGCACCAACTGTTATGAACACTGAAGCTTTCTTT. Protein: CATNRGRDRAPTVMNTEAFF.

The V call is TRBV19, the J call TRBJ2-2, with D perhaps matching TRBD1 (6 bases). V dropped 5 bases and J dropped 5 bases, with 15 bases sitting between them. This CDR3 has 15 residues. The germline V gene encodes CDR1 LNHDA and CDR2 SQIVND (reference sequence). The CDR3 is CASSLATGRTGELFF. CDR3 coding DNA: TGTGCCAGTAGTTTAGCGACAGGCCGGACCGGGGAGCTGTTTTTT.

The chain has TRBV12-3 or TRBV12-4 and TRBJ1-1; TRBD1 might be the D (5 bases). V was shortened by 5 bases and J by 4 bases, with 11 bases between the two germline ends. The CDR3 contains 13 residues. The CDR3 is CASSLMQGTEAFF. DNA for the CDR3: TGTGCCAGCAGTCTCATGCAGGGCACTGAAGCTTTCTTT.

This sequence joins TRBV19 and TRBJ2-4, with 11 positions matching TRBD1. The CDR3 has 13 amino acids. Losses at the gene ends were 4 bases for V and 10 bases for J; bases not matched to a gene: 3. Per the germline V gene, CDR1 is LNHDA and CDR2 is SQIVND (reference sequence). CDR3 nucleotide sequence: TGTGCCAGTAGTACGGGGACAGGGGGGATTCAGTACTTC. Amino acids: CASSTGTGGIQYF. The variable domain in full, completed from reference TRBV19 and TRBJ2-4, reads DGGITQSPKYLFRKEGQNVTLSCEQNLNHDAMYWYRQDPGQGLRLIYYSQIVNDFQKGDIAEGYSVSREKKESFPLTVTSAQKNPTAFYLCASSTGTGGIQYFGAGTRLSVL.

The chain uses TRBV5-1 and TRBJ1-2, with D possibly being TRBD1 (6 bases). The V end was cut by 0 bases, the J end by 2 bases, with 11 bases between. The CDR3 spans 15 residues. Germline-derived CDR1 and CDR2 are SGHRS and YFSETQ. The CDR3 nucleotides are TGCGCCAGCAGCTTGGAAACAGGGACCAACTATGGCTACACCTTC. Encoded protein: CASSLETGTNYGYTF.

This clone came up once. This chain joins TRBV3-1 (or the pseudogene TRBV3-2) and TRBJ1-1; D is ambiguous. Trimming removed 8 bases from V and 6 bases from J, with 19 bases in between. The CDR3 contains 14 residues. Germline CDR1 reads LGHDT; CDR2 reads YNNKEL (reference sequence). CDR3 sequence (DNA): TGTGCCAGCTGCCTTGACCCGGGGTGCGCTGAAGCTTTCTTT. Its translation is CASCLDPGCAEAFF.

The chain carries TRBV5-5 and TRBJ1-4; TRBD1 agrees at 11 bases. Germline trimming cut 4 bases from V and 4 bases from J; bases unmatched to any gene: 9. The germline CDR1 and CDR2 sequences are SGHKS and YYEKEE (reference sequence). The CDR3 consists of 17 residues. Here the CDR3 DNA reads TGTGCCAGCAGCACGAGGACAGGGGGCGCGGGTAATGAAAAACTGTTTTTT. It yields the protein CASSTRTGGAGNEKLFF.

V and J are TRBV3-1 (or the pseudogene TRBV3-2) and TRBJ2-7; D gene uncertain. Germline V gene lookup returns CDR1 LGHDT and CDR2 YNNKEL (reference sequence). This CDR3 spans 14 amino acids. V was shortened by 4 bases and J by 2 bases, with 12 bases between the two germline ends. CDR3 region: CASSPTITAYEQYF. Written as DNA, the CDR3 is TGTGCCAGCAGCCCTACGATCACAGCCTACGAGCAGTACTTC.

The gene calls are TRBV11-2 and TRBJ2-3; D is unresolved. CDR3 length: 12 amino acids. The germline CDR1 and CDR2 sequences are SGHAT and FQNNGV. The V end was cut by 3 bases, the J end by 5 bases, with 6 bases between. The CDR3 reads CASSFRLDTQYF. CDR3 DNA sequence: TGTGCCAGCAGCTTTAGATTAGATACGCAGTATTTT.

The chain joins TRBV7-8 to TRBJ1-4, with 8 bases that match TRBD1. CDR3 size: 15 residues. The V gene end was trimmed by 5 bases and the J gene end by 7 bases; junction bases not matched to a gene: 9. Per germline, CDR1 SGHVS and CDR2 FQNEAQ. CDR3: CASSRDRGLSEKLFF. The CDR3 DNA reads TGTGCCAGCAGCCGCGACAGGGGATTAAGTGAAAAACTGTTTTTT.

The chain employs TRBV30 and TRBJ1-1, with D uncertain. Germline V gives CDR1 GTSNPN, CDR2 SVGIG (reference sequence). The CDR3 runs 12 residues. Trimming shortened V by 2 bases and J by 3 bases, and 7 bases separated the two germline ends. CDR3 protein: CAWSWQYTEAFF. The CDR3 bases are TGTGCCTGGAGTTGGCAGTACACTGAAGCTTTCTTT.

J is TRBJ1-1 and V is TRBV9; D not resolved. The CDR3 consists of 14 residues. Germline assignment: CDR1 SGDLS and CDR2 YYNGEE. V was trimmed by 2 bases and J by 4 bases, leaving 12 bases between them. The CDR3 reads CASSVGTGFTEAFF. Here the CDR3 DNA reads TGTGCCAGCAGCGTCGGTACGGGTTTCACTGAAGCTTTCTTT.

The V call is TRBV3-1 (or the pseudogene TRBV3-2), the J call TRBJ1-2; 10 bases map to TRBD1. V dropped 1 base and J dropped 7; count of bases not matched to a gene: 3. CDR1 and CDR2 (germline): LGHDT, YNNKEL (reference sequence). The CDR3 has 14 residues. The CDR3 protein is CASSQGQGARGYTF. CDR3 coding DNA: TGTGCCAGCAGCCAAGGACAGGGGGCGCGTGGCTACACCTTC.

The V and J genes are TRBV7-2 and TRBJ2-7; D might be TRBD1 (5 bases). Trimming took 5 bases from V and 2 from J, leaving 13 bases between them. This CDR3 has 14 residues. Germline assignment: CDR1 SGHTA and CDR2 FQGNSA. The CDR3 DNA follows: TGTGCCAGCAGCCAAGGGGTAGGACCCTACGAGCAGTACTTC. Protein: CASSQGVGPYEQYF.

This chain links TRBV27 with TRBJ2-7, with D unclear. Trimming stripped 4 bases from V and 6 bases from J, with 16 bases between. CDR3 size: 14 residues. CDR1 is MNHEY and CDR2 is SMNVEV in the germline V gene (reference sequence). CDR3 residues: CASSSIPSLAEQYF. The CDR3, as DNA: TGTGCCAGCAGTTCCATACCCTCATTGGCCGAGCAGTACTTC.

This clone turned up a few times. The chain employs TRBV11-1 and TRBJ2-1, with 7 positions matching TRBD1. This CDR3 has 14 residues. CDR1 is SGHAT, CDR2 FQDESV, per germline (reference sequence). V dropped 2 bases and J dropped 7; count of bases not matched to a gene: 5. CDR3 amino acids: CASSLSTGENEQFF. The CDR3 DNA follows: TGTGCCAGCAGCTTATCAACAGGGGAAAATGAGCAGTTCTTC.

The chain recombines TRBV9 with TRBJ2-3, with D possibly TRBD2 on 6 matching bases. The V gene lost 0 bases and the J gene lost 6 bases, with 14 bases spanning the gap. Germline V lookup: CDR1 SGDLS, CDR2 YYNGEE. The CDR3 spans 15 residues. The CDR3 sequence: CASSVALAISDTQYF. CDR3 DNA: TGTGCCAGCAGCGTAGCACTAGCCATTTCCGATACGCAGTATTTT.

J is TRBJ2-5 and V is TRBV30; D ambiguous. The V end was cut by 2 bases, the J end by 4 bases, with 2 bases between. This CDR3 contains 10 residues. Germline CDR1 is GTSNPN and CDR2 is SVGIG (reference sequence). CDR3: CAWSRETQYF. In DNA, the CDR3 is TGTGCCTGGAGTCGAGAGACCCAGTACTTC.

In DNA, the CDR3 is TGTGCCAGCAGCACCCGACAGGGGCCGGCGAGGGGGGAGCTGTTTTTT. Translation gives CASSTRQGPARGELFF. The chain uses TRBV7-6 and TRBJ2-2; 8 bases are shared with TRBD1. The CDR3 is made up of 16 amino acids. Trimming cost V 5 bases and J 8 bases; bases outside gene matches: 13. CDR1 is SGHVS, CDR2 FNYEAQ, per germline.

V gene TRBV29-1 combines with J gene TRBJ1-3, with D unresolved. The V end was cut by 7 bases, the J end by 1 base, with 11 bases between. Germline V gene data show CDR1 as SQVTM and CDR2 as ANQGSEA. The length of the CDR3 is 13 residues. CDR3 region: CSAAERSGNTIYF. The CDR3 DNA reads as TGCAGCGCCGCTGAGCGGTCTGGAAACACCATATATTTT.

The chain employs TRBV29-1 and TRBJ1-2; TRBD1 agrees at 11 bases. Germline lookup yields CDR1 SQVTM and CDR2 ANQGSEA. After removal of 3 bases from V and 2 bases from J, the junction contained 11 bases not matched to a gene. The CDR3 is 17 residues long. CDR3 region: CSVDEGQGDQRNYGYTF. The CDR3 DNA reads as TGCAGCGTTGATGAGGGACAGGGGGACCAGAGAAACTATGGCTACACCTTC.

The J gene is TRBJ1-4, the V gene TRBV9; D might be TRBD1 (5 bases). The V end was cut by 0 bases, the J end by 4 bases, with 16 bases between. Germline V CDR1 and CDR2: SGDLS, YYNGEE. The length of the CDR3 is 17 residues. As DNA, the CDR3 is TGTGCCAGCAGCGTAGGTCAGGGAGGAGGCTTTAATGAAAAACTGTTTTTT. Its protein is CASSVGQGGGFNEKLFF.

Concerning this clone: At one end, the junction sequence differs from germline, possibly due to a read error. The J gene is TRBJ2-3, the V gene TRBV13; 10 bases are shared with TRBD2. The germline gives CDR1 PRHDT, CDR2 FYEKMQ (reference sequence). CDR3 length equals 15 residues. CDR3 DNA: TGTGCCAGCAGCTTAGTGTCTAGCGGGGGAGATCCGCAGTATTTT. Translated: CASSLVSSGGDPQYF.

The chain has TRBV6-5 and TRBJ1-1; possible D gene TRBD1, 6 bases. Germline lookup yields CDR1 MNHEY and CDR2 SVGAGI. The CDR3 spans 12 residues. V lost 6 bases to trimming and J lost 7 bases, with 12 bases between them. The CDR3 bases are TGTGCCAGCAGACTGGGGACACTTGAAGCTTTCTTT. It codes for CASRLGTLEAFF.

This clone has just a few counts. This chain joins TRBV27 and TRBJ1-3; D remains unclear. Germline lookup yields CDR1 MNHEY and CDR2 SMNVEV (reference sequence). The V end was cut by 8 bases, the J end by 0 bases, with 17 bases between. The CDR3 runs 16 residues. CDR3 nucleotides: TGTGCCAGCCGACCAAAGGCAGCGAGCTCTGGAAACACCATATATTTT. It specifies CASRPKAASSGNTIYF.

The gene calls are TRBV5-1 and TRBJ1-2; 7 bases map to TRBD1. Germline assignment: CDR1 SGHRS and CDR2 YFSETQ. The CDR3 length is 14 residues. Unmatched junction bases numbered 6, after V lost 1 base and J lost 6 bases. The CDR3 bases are TGCGCCAGCAGCTTGACAGGGGCACATAATGGCTACACCTTC. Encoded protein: CASSLTGAHNGYTF.

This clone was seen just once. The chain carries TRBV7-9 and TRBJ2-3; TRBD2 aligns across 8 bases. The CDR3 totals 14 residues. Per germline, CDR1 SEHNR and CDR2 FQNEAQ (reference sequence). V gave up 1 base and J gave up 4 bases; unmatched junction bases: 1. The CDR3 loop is CASSLELAADTQYF. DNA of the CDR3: TGTGCCAGCAGCTTAGAACTAGCGGCAGATACGCAGTATTTT.